Listed here is a single T cell receptor (beta chain). Its antigen is not identified. The isolated RNA, all of it, was reverse transcribed, so expressed TCRB transcripts were what got sequenced. This table comes from immunoSEQ multiplex PCR, and its TCRdb copy is limited to in-frame clones, with some not included. The sample holds 250,000 to 300,000 clones, roughly 8% seen once. Germline assignment: CDR1 MGHRA and CDR2 YSYEKL. Trimming pared 0 bases from V and 6 bases from J, leaving 6 bases between. This CDR3 spans 13 amino acids. These data are taken from a study of beta chain features in type 1 diabetes. Study information: Sorted cells from all samples, numbering 107,917,701, were examined.

Study observations and caveats: Comparison showed that naive, central memory and Treg TCRB repertoires appeared more similar among patients than among healthy donors.

Sequencing was performed on central memory CD4+ T cells from blood. This chain connects TRBV4-1 to TRBJ1-5; D gene unclear. The TCR originated in a young woman in good health. The CDR3 region is CASSQDFSQPQHF. CDR3 bases: TGCGCCAGCAGCCAAGATTTTAGTCAGCCCCAGCATTTT.